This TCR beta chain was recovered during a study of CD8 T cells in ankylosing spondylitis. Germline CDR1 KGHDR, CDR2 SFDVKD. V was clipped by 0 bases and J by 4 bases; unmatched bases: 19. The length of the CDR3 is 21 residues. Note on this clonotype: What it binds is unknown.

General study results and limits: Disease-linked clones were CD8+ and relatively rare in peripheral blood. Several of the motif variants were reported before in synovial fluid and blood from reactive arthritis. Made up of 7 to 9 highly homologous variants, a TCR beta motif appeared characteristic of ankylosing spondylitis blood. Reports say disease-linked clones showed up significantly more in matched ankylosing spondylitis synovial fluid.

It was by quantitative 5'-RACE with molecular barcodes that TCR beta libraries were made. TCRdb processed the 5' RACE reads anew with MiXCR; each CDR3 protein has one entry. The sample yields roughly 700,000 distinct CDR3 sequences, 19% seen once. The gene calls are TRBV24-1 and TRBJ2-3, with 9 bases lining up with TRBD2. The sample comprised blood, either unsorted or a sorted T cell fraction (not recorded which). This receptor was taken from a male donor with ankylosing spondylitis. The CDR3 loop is CATSDLQFLLAGPPVADTQYF. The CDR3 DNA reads TGTGCCACCAGTGATTTGCAATTCCTACTAGCGGGTCCCCCCGTGGCAGATACGCAGTATTTT.